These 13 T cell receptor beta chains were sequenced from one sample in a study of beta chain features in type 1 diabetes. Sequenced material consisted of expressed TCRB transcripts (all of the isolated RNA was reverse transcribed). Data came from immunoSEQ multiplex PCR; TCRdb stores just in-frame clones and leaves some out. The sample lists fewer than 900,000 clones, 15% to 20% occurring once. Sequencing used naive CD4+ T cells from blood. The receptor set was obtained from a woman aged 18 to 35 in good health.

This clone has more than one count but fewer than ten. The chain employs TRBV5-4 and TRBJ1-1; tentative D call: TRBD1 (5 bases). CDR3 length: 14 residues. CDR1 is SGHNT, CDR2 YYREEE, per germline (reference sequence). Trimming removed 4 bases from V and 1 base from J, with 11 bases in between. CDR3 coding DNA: TGTGCCAGCAGCACCGGGACCGAGAACACTGAAGCTTTCTTT. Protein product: CASSTGTENTEAFF. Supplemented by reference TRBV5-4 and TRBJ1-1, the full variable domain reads ETGVTQSPTHLIKTRGQQVTLRCSSQSGHNTVSWYQQALGQGPQFIFQYYREEENGRGNFPPRFSGLQFPNYSSELNVNALELDDSALYLCASSTGTENTEAFFGQGTRLTVV.

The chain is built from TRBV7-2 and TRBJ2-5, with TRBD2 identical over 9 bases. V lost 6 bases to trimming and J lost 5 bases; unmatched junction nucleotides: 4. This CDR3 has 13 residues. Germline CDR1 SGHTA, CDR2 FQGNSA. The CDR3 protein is CASRIAGAETQYF. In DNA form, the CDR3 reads TGTGCCAGCAGGATAGCGGGAGCGGAGACCCAGTACTTC.

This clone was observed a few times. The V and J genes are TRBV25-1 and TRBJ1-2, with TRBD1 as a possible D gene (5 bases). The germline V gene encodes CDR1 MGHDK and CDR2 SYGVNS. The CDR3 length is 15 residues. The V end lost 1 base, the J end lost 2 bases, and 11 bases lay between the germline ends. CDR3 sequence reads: CASSEFAGGNYGYTF. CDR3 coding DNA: TGTGCCAGCAGTGAATTCGCGGGGGGAAACTATGGCTACACCTTC.

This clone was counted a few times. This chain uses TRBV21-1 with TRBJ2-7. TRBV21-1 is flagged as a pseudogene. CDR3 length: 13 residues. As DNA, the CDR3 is TGTGCCAGCACCTCAAAGGGCAGGTACGAGCAGTACTTC. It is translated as CASTSKGRYEQYF.

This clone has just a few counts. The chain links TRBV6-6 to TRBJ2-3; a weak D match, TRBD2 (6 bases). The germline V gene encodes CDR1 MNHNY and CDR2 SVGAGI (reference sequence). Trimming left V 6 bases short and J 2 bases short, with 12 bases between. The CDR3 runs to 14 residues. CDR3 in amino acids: CASRAGPDTDTQYF. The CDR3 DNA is TGTGCCAGCAGAGCGGGCCCAGACACAGATACGCAGTATTTT.

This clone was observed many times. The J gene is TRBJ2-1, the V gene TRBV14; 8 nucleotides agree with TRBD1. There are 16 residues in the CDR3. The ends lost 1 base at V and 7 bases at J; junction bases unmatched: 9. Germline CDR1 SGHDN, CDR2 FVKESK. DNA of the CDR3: TGTGCCAGCAGCCAAGTTGGGCAGGGGGCTCGGAATGAGCAGTTCTTC. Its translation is CASSQVGQGARNEQFF.

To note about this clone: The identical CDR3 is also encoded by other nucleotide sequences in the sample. For the CDR3, the DNA is TGTGCCAGCAGCCCGGACAGGGGGAACACTGAAGCTTTCTTT. Amino acid sequence: CASSPDRGNTEAFF. The rearrangement links TRBV7-2 to TRBJ1-1; 9 positions match TRBD1. V gave up 5 bases and J gave up 1 base; unmatched junction bases: 2. The CDR3 contains 14 residues. Germline CDR1 is SGHTA and CDR2 is FQGNSA.

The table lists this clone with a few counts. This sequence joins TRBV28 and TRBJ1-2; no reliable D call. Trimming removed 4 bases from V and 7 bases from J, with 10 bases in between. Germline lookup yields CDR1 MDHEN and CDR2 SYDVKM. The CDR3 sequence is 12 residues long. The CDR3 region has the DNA TGTGCCAGCAGTTCTCGGATTACTGGCTACACCTTC. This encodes CASSSRITGYTF.

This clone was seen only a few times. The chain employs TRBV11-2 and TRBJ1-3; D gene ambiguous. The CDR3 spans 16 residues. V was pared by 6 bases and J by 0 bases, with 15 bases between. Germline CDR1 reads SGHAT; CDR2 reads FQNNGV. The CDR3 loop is CASRPVRTFSGNTIYF. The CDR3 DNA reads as TGTGCCAGCAGACCCGTGAGGACCTTCTCTGGAAACACCATATATTTT.

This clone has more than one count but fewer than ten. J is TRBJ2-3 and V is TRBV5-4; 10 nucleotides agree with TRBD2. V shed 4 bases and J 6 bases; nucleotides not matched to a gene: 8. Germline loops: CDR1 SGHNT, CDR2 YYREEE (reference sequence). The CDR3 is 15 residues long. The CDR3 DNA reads TGTGCCAGCAGCCAGGGTCTAGCGGGAGTGGATACGCAGTATTTT. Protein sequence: CASSQGLAGVDTQYF.

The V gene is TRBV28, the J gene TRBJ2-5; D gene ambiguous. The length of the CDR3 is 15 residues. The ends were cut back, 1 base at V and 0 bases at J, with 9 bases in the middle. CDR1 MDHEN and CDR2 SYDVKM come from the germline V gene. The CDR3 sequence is CASSLYSRHQETQYF. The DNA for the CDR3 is TGTGCCAGCAGTTTATACTCCCGACACCAAGAGACCCAGTACTTC.

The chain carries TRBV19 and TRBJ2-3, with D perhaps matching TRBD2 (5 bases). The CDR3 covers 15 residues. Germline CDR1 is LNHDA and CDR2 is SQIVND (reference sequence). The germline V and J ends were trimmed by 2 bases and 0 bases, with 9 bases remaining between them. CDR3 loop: CASSIRSVSTDTQYF. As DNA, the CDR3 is TGTGCCAGTAGTATACGTAGCGTCAGCACAGATACGCAGTATTTT.

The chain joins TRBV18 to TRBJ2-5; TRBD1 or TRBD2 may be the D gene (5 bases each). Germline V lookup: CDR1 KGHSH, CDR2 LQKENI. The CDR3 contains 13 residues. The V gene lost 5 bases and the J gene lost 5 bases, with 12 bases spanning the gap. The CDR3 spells CASSDQGRETQYF. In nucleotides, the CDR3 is TGTGCCAGCTCAGACCAGGGACGGGAGACCCAGTACTTC.